Presented here are 14 T cell receptor beta chains from one specimen sequenced in a study of cytomegalovirus exposure and HLA in healthy donors. The PCR had 60 Vbeta and 13 Jbeta primers. Sequenced by immunoSEQ multiplex PCR; TCRdb stores in-frame clones only, minus some. The sample comprises hundreds of thousands of clones, approximately 68% of which are singletons, and roughly 2% rests with the top ten. Sequencing input: PBMCs. Receptors were obtained from a woman aged 25-40 years in good health and CMV-seronegative.

This chain links TRBV7-9 with TRBJ2-3; weak D call: TRBD2 (5 bases). This CDR3 has 17 residues. CDR1 and CDR2 from the germline V gene are SEHNR and FQNEAQ (reference sequence). V was pared by 3 bases and J by 2 bases, with 18 bases between. CDR3 bases: TGTGCCAGCAGCTTGGCCCGGGCGACGGGGTACACAGATACGCAGTATTTT. This codes for CASSLARATGYTDTQYF.

The rearrangement links TRBV15 to TRBJ2-5; 8 nucleotides agree with TRBD1. From germline, CDR1 is LNHNV and CDR2 YYDKDF (reference sequence). This CDR3 has 15 amino acids. After removal of 5 bases from V and 1 base from J, the junction contained 6 bases not matched to a gene. In nucleotides, the CDR3 is TGTGCCACCAGCCGTCCGACAGGGGCCCAAGAGACCCAGTACTTC. Translated: CATSRPTGAQETQYF.

CDR3 coding DNA: TGTGCCAGCCGCTCCATTAGCCACGAGCAGTACTTC. This encodes CASRSISHEQYF. The rearrangement joins TRBV7-9 to TRBJ2-7; D call uncertain. Germline CDR1 is SEHNR and CDR2 is FQNEAQ (reference sequence). Trimming stripped 8 bases from V and 5 bases from J, with 13 bases between. CDR3 size: 12 residues.

This chain joins TRBV7-2 and TRBJ2-7, with D perhaps TRBD2 (5 bases). The CDR3 is 15 amino acids. Germline V gives CDR1 SGHTA, CDR2 FQGNSA. Trimming shortened V by 0 bases and J by 2 bases, and 11 bases separated the two germline ends. This CDR3 reads CASSLAATGAYEQYF. The CDR3 region has the DNA TGTGCCAGCAGCTTAGCGGCTACCGGGGCCTACGAGCAGTACTTC.

V and J are TRBV11-1 and TRBJ2-1, with D uncertain. CDR1 SGHAT and CDR2 FQDESV come from the germline V gene (reference sequence). The CDR3 totals 13 residues. The germline V and J ends were trimmed by 5 bases and 9 bases, with 14 bases remaining between them. CDR3 sequence: CASSTQSRGEQFF. The CDR3 coding sequence is TGTGCCAGCAGCACCCAGTCCCGTGGTGAGCAGTTCTTC. The full variable domain, its missing parts supplied by reference TRBV11-1 and TRBJ2-1, is EAEVAQSPRYKITEKSQAVAFWCDPISGHATLYWYRQILGQGPELLVQFQDESVVDDSQLPKDRFSAERLKGVDSTLKIQPAELGDSAMYLCASSTQSRGEQFFGPGTRLTVL.

V usage is TRBV7-8 and J usage is TRBJ1-1; tentative D call: TRBD1 (5 bases). Trimming took 0 bases from V and 4 from J, leaving 12 bases between them. CDR3 size: 15 residues. Germline V gene lookup returns CDR1 SGHVS and CDR2 FQNEAQ. DNA of the CDR3: TGTGCCAGCAGCTTAGCTGGCAGGGTTAGCACTGAAGCTTTCTTT. Its translation is CASSLAGRVSTEAFF.

This clone was recorded only once. The rearrangement links TRBV29-1 to TRBJ2-3, with 7 positions matching TRBD1. This CDR3 is 13 amino acids long. Germline V lookup: CDR1 SQVTM, CDR2 ANQGSEA. Here the CDR3 DNA reads TGCACCGGAAGGGGACAGAACACAGATACGCAGTATTTT. It is translated as CTGRGQNTDTQYF.

DNA for the CDR3: TGTGCCAGTATGACTAGCGGGAGGGAAGATACGCAGTATTTT. It yields the protein CASMTSGREDTQYF. The chain joins TRBV19 to TRBJ2-3, with 14 bases that match TRBD2. Germline values: CDR1 LNHDA, CDR2 SQIVND (reference sequence). The V segment lost 7 bases and the J segment 5 bases; nucleotides outside the gene matches: 2. The CDR3 has 14 amino acids.

A remark on this clone: Mismatch with germline at one junction end may stem from a read error. The chain recombines TRBV18 with TRBJ2-3; 9 positions agree with TRBD2. Germline values: CDR1 KGHSH, CDR2 LQKENI. The CDR3 is made up of 15 amino acids. The DNA of the CDR3 is TGTGCCAGCTCAACACTAGCGGGTGGCACCGATACGCAGTATTTT. Translation: CASSTLAGGTDTQYF.

As concerns this clone: The junction and the germline gene differ at one end; a read error may be behind it. In DNA, the CDR3 is TGTGCCAGCAGCATCCCGACTAGCGGGGCGGACGAGCAGTACTTC. It encodes CASSIPTSGADEQYF. V and J are TRBV5-1 and TRBJ2-7, with 11 bases fitting TRBD2. The CDR3 runs to 15 residues. The V gene's germline CDR1 is SGHRS and CDR2 YFSETQ.

In its sample, this clone was seen a few times. The CDR3 reads CASERDTDTQYF. CDR3 nucleotides: TGTGCCAGCGAGCGGGACACAGATACGCAGTATTTT. J is TRBJ2-3 and V is TRBV2, with 7 bases that match TRBD2. The CDR3 has 12 residues. V shed 8 bases and J 2 bases; nucleotides not matched to a gene: 1. Germline loops: CDR1 SNHLY, CDR2 FYNNEI.

The chain is built from TRBV15 and TRBJ1-1; TRBD1 matches at 11 bases. CDR1 LNHNV and CDR2 YYDKDF come from the germline V gene (reference sequence). V was clipped by 6 bases and J by 0 bases; unmatched bases: 3. The CDR3 has 15 residues. DNA of the CDR3: TGTGCCACCAGGATGGACAGGGGGCTGAACACTGAAGCTTTCTTT. This sequence encodes CATRMDRGLNTEAFF.

The rearrangement links TRBV5-6 to TRBJ2-1; TRBD2 aligns across 8 bases. The CDR3 has 13 amino acids. V was pared by 5 bases and J by 9 bases, with 7 bases of the junction left unmatched. The germline V gene has CDR1 SGHDT and CDR2 YYEEEE. The CDR3 is CASRSGGRIEQFF. As DNA, the CDR3 is TGTGCCAGCAGGTCGGGAGGGCGCATTGAGCAGTTCTTC.

V and J are TRBV6-5 and TRBJ1-2; D remains ambiguous. This CDR3 comprises 12 residues. The V and J ends lost 7 bases and 4 bases respectively, with 10 bases between them. Germline values: CDR1 MNHEY, CDR2 SVGAGI. The CDR3 region has the DNA TGTGCCAGCATGGGAGGATCCTATGGCTACACCTTC. Its translation is CASMGGSYGYTF.